Each of the 6 T cell receptor beta chains below was sequenced from the same sample in a study of T-cell memory formation after mild COVID-19. Each CDR3 protein gets one entry after TCRdb re-called the 5' RACE reads with MiXCR. Of some 210,000 distinct CDR3 sequences listed, about 16% are singletons. The sample was PBMCs or a T cell subset sorted from them (not recorded which). The origin of the receptors is an adult woman who had mild COVID-19 (a few samples of this study predate the infection). Cell type and time point are not known.

The gene calls are TRBV12-3 or TRBV12-4 and TRBJ2-6; 7 nucleotides align to TRBD2. The CDR3 has 15 residues. Trimming removed 7 bases from V and 5 bases from J; junction bases left unmatched: 8. In nucleotides, the CDR3 is TGTGCCAGCACCCTCGGGGGGTTTAGGGCCAACGTCCTGACTTTC. Residues: CASTLGGFRANVLTF.

The chain couples TRBV5-1 to TRBJ1-2; 9 nucleotides match TRBD1. Germline V gene sequence: CDR1 SGHRS, CDR2 YFSETQ. The CDR3 has 16 amino acids. V lost 4 bases, J lost 8 bases, and 15 bases stayed unmatched. The CDR3 nucleotides read TGCGCCAGCAGCCCGGACCCGGGACAGGGCTTCCTGGGCTACACCTTC. Protein product: CASSPDPGQGFLGYTF.

This chain uses TRBV12-3 or TRBV12-4 with TRBJ2-6; 12 positions agree with TRBD1. The CDR3 totals 15 residues. V lost 11 bases to trimming and J lost 4 bases; unmatched junction nucleotides: 6. Here the CDR3 DNA reads TGTGCCGGGGGACAGGGGGCACGAGGGGCCAACGTCCTGACTTTC. Protein product: CAGGQGARGANVLTF.

There are many counts of this clonotype. This chain links TRBV6-2 or TRBV6-3 with TRBJ2-3, with TRBD2 matching over 14 bases. Trimming took 6 bases from V and 0 from J; bases not matched to a gene: 11. This CDR3 contains 19 residues. Germline lookup yields CDR1 MNHEY and CDR2 SVGEGT. Here the CDR3 reads CASSAETSGRARSTDTQYF. In nucleotides, the CDR3 is TGTGCCAGCAGCGCGGAGACTAGCGGGAGGGCCAGAAGCACAGATACGCAGTATTTT.

There are many counts of this clonotype. V usage is TRBV7-8 and J usage is TRBJ2-1; 8 bases line up with TRBD2. The CDR3 covers 18 residues. Germline values: CDR1 SGHVS, CDR2 FQNEAQ. V shed 3 bases and J 6 bases; nucleotides not matched to a gene: 16. The CDR3 sequence: CASSLDELAVEDFNEQFF. For the CDR3, the DNA is TGTGCCAGCAGCTTGGACGAACTAGCGGTCGAAGATTTCAATGAGCAGTTCTTC.

Many counts were recorded for this clonotype. This chain links TRBV20-1 with TRBJ2-7; D may be TRBD1 (6 bases). This CDR3 has 11 residues. From germline, CDR1 is DFQATT and CDR2 SNEGSKA (reference sequence). V lost 8 bases and J 5 bases, leaving 13 bases between the germline ends. Here the CDR3 DNA reads TGCAGTCCAAAACAGGGTAACGAGCAGTACTTC. As protein: CSPKQGNEQYF.